The entry that follows covers one TCR beta chain sequence. These data are taken from a study of CD8 T cells in Susac syndrome. RNA, at about 0.45 to 1 ug, was reverse transcribed with random hexamers. Coverage of TCR beta CDR3 amplification by immunoSEQ multiplex PCR extended to 54 Vbeta and 13 Jbeta. From the immunoSEQ multiplex PCR reads, TCRdb called clonotypes with MiXCR, one entry per CDR3 protein. This sample has 140,000 to 150,000 distinct CDR3 sequences, with 95% found just once. The source material was CD4+ T cells from PBMCs. The clonotype was recovered from a human donor with Susac syndrome.

The CDR3 region has the DNA TGTGCTAGTGGTTTGGTAGATCTAGCGGATTCATTTGGTGAGCAGTTCTTC. Residues: CASGLVDLADSFGEQFF. The chain has TRBV12-5 and TRBJ2-1, with TRBD2 matching over 7 bases. V trimming: 0 bases; J trimming: 9 bases; junction bases outside the gene matches: 14. Germline V gene data show CDR1 as LGHNT and CDR2 as FRNRAP. This CDR3 spans 17 amino acids.